The present TCR beta chain was sequenced within a study of blood T cell repertoires in COVID-19. On the study more broadly: Sites across the United States, Italy and Spain contributed samples from acute and convalescent COVID-19. From T cells, B-cell-depleted T cells, or PBMCs came the material, which was cDNA or gDNA.

The trim removed 8 bases at V and 0 bases at J, leaving 7 bases unmatched. The CDR3 has 16 residues. CDR1 and CDR2 (germline): LNHDA, SQIVND (reference sequence). In the original workflow: Amplification from reference gene primers served as the basis for estimated nucleated cell counts. Generated by immunoSEQ multiplex PCR, the TCRdb table keeps only in-frame clones and is missing some. V, J and clone size derive from that table, while D and trimming were established from the DNA sequence. The sample has approximately 290,000 clones, about 89% seen once. Sequencing used peripheral blood. This chain uses TRBV19 with TRBJ2-1; 10 bases match TRBD2. This TCR was recovered from a man aged 25 to 45 with acute or convalescent COVID-19. The CDR3 loop is CASHPRLAGSYNEQFF. The CDR3 DNA reads TGTGCCAGTCACCCCCGACTAGCGGGCTCCTACAATGAGCAGTTCTTC.